These T cell receptor beta chains were read from a single sample in a study of blood T cell repertoires in COVID-19. The assay was immunoSEQ multiplex PCR, and TCRdb's table has in-frame clones only and misses some. The data show about 100,000 clones, roughly 82% seen once. What was sequenced was peripheral blood. The receptors here all came from a human donor in a cohort sampled during active COVID-19. Each CDR3 is given with its conserved first and last residue. D genes are given only for firm matches. The size entry is marked missing in some rows and otherwise reads once, few, many or a size class.

TRBJ2-2 | TRBV19 | . | TRBD1 | CASSRPGQGRNGELFF | TGTGCCAGTAGTCGTCCGGGACAGGGAAGGAACGGGGAGCTGTTTTTT
TRBJ1-2 | TRBV7-2 | . | . | CASSASVLNRASKGYTF | TGTGCCAGCAGCGCGTCGGTACTAAACAGGGCGTCAAAGGGCTACACCTTC
TRBJ2-7 | TRBV11-2 | . | . | CASSLDRHSYEQYF | TGTGCCAGCAGCTTAGACAGACACTCCTACGAGCAGTACTTC
TRBJ2-3 | TRBV7-3 | . | TRBD2 | CASAGGSTDTQYF | TGTGCCAGCGCGGGGGGTAGCACAGATACGCAGTATTTT
TRBJ2-3 | TRBV2 | . | TRBD2 | CASTLTSGGQQYF | TGTGCCAGCACCTTGACTAGCGGGGGCCAGCAGTATTTT
TRBJ2-2 | TRBV11-2 | . | TRBD2 | CASSLTGGGLSGELFF | TGTGCCAGCAGCTTAACTGGCGGGGGGCTGTCCGGGGAGCTGTTTTTT
TRBJ1-1 | TRBV27 | few | . | CASSGLGGNTEAFF | TGTGCCAGCAGTGGGTTGGGAGGGAACACTGAAGCTTTCTTT
TRBJ2-3 | TRBV5-3 | . | TRBD2 | CARRESSGGAVDTQYF | TGTGCCAGAAGGGAATCGAGCGGGGGAGCCGTGGATACGCAGTATTTT
TRBJ2-5 | TRBV7-9 | once | . | CASSPRVWSQETQYF | TGTGCCAGCAGTCCTCGGGTTTGGTCCCAAGAGACCCAGTACTTC
TRBJ1-1 | TRBV2 | . | TRBD1 | CASREKQGANTEAFF | TGTGCCAGCAGGGAAAAACAGGGGGCGAACACTGAAGCTTTCTTT